Shown below are 26 T cell receptor beta chains from a single sample sequenced in a study of blood T cells in healthy people across ages. A sample-barcoded 5' primer and a J-beta primer mix were used in a second PCR of about 7 to 11 cycles. TCRdb passed the 5' RACE reads through MiXCR, listing each CDR3 protein once. Of roughly 1,300,000 distinct CDR3 sequences in the sample, 55% to 75% are singletons; the top ten hold roughly 7%. Specimen: blood. The receptors were sampled from a man in his late teens or twenties in good health.

As for this clonotype: A much larger clone lies one base from this, so it may be a read error. The rearrangement links TRBV24-1 to TRBJ2-1; the match to TRBD1 covers 7 bases. Germline CDR1 KGHDR, CDR2 SFDVKD. V shed 3 bases, J shed 6 bases, and the junction held 7 bases outside the gene matches. The CDR3 has 15 amino acids. DNA for the CDR3: TGTGCCACCAGTGATGTGAGGGGGCGCGGCAATGAGCAGTTCTTC. It translates to CATSDVRGRGNEQFF.

The chain employs TRBV3-1 and TRBJ2-7; D remains unclear. The J call is uncertain, as TRBJ2-5 better fits the DNA end. The CDR3 has 14 residues. CDR1 LGHDT and CDR2 YNNKEL come from the germline V gene (reference sequence). The DNA for the CDR3 is TGTGCCAGCAGCCAAGATACGGTTGAGGAGACCCAGTACTTC. It encodes CASSQDTVEETQYF.

This clonotype turned up a few times. J is TRBJ1-4 and V is TRBV20-1; D is uncertain. CDR1 and CDR2 from the germline V gene are DFQATT and SNEGSKA (reference sequence). V lost 5 bases, J lost 4 bases, and 20 bases lay in between. The CDR3 runs to 16 residues. The CDR3 nucleotides are TGCAGTGCTCAGCGCGGGGTATCAAGTTATAATGAAAAACTGTTTTTT. Amino acid sequence: CSAQRGVSSYNEKLFF.

CDR3 in DNA: TGCGCCAGCAGCCAAGATCCCGGGGCCGAGACCCAGTACTTC. Amino acid sequence: CASSQDPGAETQYF. The V call is TRBV4-1, the J call TRBJ2-7; either TRBD1 or TRBD2 may fit D (5 bases each). The DNA end is more similar to TRBJ2-5, so the J call may be wrong. Per germline, CDR1 MGHRA and CDR2 YSYEKL. This CDR3 is 14 amino acids long.

This clonotype occurred a few times. The genes are TRBV11-2 and TRBJ1-2, with D hard to call. This CDR3 spans 12 amino acids. The germline gives CDR1 SGHAT, CDR2 FQNNGV. V dropped 5 bases and J dropped 8 bases, with 12 bases sitting between them. The CDR3, as DNA: TGTGCCAGCAGCACCTTCCCCGAGGGCTACACCTTC. Its translation: CASSTFPEGYTF.

The rearrangement joins TRBV7-9 to TRBJ2-7; 11 bases are shared with TRBD2. V gave up 4 bases and J gave up 3 bases; unmatched junction bases: 5. Germline CDR1 SEHNR, CDR2 FQNEAQ (reference sequence). This CDR3 has 15 residues. DNA for the CDR3: TGTGCCAGCAGCTACCTAGCGGGAGGTCACTACGAGCAGTACTTC. Translated: CASSYLAGGHYEQYF.

The gene calls are TRBV6-6 and TRBJ2-3; 11 nucleotides align to TRBD2. Germline V lookup: CDR1 MNHNY, CDR2 SVGAGI (reference sequence). CDR3 length equals 15 residues. The V segment lost 7 bases and the J segment 2 bases; nucleotides outside the gene matches: 5. DNA of the CDR3: TGTGCCAGCATTACTAGCGGGGGTACCACAGATACGCAGTATTTT. Its translation is CASITSGGTTDTQYF.

V and J are TRBV20-1 and TRBJ2-7; 8 nucleotides match TRBD1. The ends lost 1 base at V and 4 bases at J; junction bases unmatched: 9. This CDR3 region has 15 residues. Germline lookup yields CDR1 DFQATT and CDR2 SNEGSKA (reference sequence). The CDR3 nucleotides read TGCAGTGCTAGAGTAACTGGACAGGGCCGGTACGAGCAGTACTTC. Its protein product is CSARVTGQGRYEQYF.

This clonotype has only one observation. The chain is built from TRBV11-2 and TRBJ1-4; no firm D call. The CDR3 covers 12 residues. The germline V and J ends were trimmed by 4 bases and 6 bases, with 6 bases remaining between them. CDR1 is SGHAT and CDR2 is FQNNGV in the germline V gene. This chain's CDR3 is CASSSLDEKLFF. The CDR3 coding sequence is TGTGCCAGCAGCTCCCTTGATGAAAAACTGTTTTTT.

J is TRBJ1-1 and V is TRBV6-6, with TRBD1 matching over 10 bases. CDR1 is MNHNY, CDR2 SVGAGI, per germline (reference sequence). This CDR3 is 13 amino acids long. J lost 7 bases, V lost 2 bases, and 1 base had no gene match. DNA for the CDR3: TGTGCCAGCAGTTACGGGACAGGGGATGAAGCTTTCTTT. This translates into CASSYGTGDEAFF.

This clonotype occurred a few times. This CDR3 reads CATSNLLDGQETQYF. DNA for the CDR3: TGTGCCACCTCAAACCTCCTGGACGGTCAAGAGACCCAGTACTTC. The chain links TRBV10-3 to TRBJ2-5; D is unclear. This CDR3 has 15 amino acids. Germline V CDR1 and CDR2: ENHRY, SYGVKD. Trimming stripped 10 bases from V and 2 bases from J, with 20 bases between.

The chain couples TRBV7-9 to TRBJ2-1; no reliable D call. Trimming pared 5 bases from V and 10 bases from J, leaving 12 bases between. The length of the CDR3 is 12 residues. The V gene's germline CDR1 is SEHNR and CDR2 FQNEAQ (reference sequence). DNA for the CDR3: TGTGCCAGCAGCCCCGACCCGGCGGAGCAGTTCTTC. Translated: CASSPDPAEQFF.

This clonotype appeared a few times. V is TRBV7-9 and J is TRBJ2-1; 8 bases are a match to TRBD2. Germline lookup yields CDR1 SEHNR and CDR2 FQNEAQ (reference sequence). The J segment lost 0 bases and the V segment lost 4 bases, leaving 17 bases of the junction unmatched. The length of the CDR3 is 20 residues. CDR3 region: CASSSTSASGLASSYNEQFF. The CDR3 region has the DNA TGTGCCAGCAGCTCTACTTCGGCTAGCGGGTTAGCTAGCTCCTACAATGAGCAGTTCTTC. The full variable domain, its missing parts supplied by reference TRBV7-9 and TRBJ2-1, is DTGVSQNPRHKITKRGQNVTFRCDPISEHNRLYWYRQTLGQGPEFLTYFQNEAQLEKSRLLSDRFSAERPKGSFSTLEIQRTEQGDSAMYLCASSSTSASGLASSYNEQFFGPGTRLTVL.

The V and J genes are TRBV6-2 or TRBV6-3 and TRBJ2-4, with a weak D call TRBD2 (6 bases). The CDR3 consists of 12 residues. V was clipped by 6 bases and J by 6 bases, with 9 bases between them. From germline, CDR1 is MNHEY and CDR2 SVGEGT. CDR3 sequence: CASRSGGNIQYF. The CDR3 nucleotides read TGTGCCAGCAGATCCGGGGGAAACATTCAGTACTTC.

The CDR3: CASSLRTSGITDTQYF. For the CDR3, the DNA is TGTGCCAGCAGCTTGCGGACTAGCGGTATCACAGATACGCAGTATTTT. The chain employs TRBV5-6 and TRBJ2-3, with 10 bases identical to TRBD2. There are 16 residues in the CDR3. Trimming removed 1 base from V and 2 bases from J; junction bases left unmatched: 4. Germline V gene lookup returns CDR1 SGHDT and CDR2 YYEEEE.

This clonotype has just one count. The rearrangement joins TRBV20-1 to TRBJ1-2; tentatively, D is TRBD1 (5 bases). CDR3 length equals 15 residues. Per the germline V gene, CDR1 is DFQATT and CDR2 is SNEGSKA (reference sequence). V dropped 1 base and J dropped 6 bases, with 18 bases sitting between them. This CDR3 is CSARAGLGGVNGYTF. DNA of the CDR3: TGCAGTGCTAGAGCGGGTTTAGGAGGGGTTAATGGCTACACCTTC.

This clonotype was counted once. This sequence joins TRBV24-1 and TRBJ2-4; tentative D call: TRBD1 (6 bases). The end of the DNA is better explained by TRBJ2-5, so the J call may be wrong. The CDR3 runs 15 residues. Germline V gives CDR1 KGHDR, CDR2 SFDVKD. This CDR3 reads CATSETGPSKETQYF. Written as DNA, the CDR3 is TGTGCCACCAGTGAAACAGGGCCCTCGAAAGAGACCCAGTACTTC.

The chain has TRBV12-3 or TRBV12-4 and TRBJ2-5, with 7 bases lining up with TRBD1. There are 15 residues in the CDR3. The ends lost 7 bases at V and 4 bases at J; junction bases unmatched: 12. The CDR3 protein is CASTETLGGGETQYF. The DNA of the CDR3 is TGTGCCAGCACCGAAACTCTAGGGGGCGGAGAGACCCAGTACTTC.

This sequence joins TRBV7-2 and TRBJ1-3; D is possibly TRBD1 (6 bases). This CDR3 contains 16 residues. Germline CDR1 is SGHTA and CDR2 is FQGNSA. V lost 1 base, J lost 0 bases, and 10 bases lay in between. The CDR3 loop reads CASSLGGGPSGNTIYF. CDR3 DNA: TGTGCCAGCAGCTTAGGGGGGGGGCCCTCTGGAAACACCATATATTTT.

The chain is built from TRBV19 and TRBJ2-7; the match to TRBD2 covers 11 bases. The CDR3 runs to 15 residues. V gave up 4 bases and J gave up 2 bases; unmatched junction bases: 4. Germline-derived CDR1 and CDR2 are LNHDA and SQIVND (reference sequence). Here the CDR3 reads CASSNPTSGTYEQYF. CDR3 nucleotides: TGTGCCAGTAGTAACCCGACTAGCGGGACCTACGAGCAGTACTTC.

The chain's CDR3 is CASSFPPSGRAGPQETQYF. The CDR3 coding sequence is TGTGCCAGCAGCTTCCCCCCTAGCGGGAGGGCCGGCCCCCAAGAGACCCAGTACTTC. The rearrangement uses TRBV7-8 and TRBJ2-5; 12 nucleotides line up with TRBD2. CDR1 SGHVS and CDR2 FQNEAQ come from the germline V gene. The CDR3 loop spans 19 amino acids. The ends lost 3 bases at V and 1 base at J; junction bases unmatched: 12.

The chain combines TRBV18 with TRBJ2-7; 7 nucleotides match TRBD2. CDR1 and CDR2 from the germline V gene are KGHSH and LQKENI. The CDR3 sequence is 16 residues long. V lost 1 base to trimming and J lost 3 bases; unmatched junction nucleotides: 9. The CDR3 DNA reads as TGTGCCAGCTCACCACAGTCTCGCGGCGGGGGCTACGAGCAGTACTTC. Protein: CASSPQSRGGGYEQYF.

The V gene is TRBV6-1, the J gene TRBJ2-1; D possibly uses TRBD1 or TRBD2 (6 bases each). CDR1 and CDR2 (germline): MNHNS, SASEGT. This CDR3 comprises 15 residues. Trimming shortened V by 6 bases and J by 6 bases, and 18 bases separated the two germline ends. CDR3 in DNA: TGTGCCAGCAGCCTTCCTTGGGGGGCCAGCAATGAGCAGTTCTTC. Its translation: CASSLPWGASNEQFF.

In this sample, this clonotype turned up a few times. The chain employs TRBV24-1 and TRBJ2-3; the D gene is possibly TRBD2 (5 bases). The CDR3 has 15 residues. Germline assignment: CDR1 KGHDR and CDR2 SFDVKD. Deletions cut 3 bases from V and 6 bases from J, with 15 bases between. The CDR3 DNA reads TGTGCCACCAGTGATAAACGGGCAGGAGGCGATACGCAGTATTTT. Residues: CATSDKRAGGDTQYF.

Details on this clonotype: One base separates it from a far larger clone, so it is likely a read error. The chain links TRBV2 to TRBJ2-7, with unresolved D. Trimming shortened V by 7 bases and J by 2 bases, and 6 bases separated the two germline ends. The CDR3 extends over 11 amino acids. CDR1 and CDR2 (germline): SNHLY, FYNNEI. Here the CDR3 reads CASIQTYEQYF. CDR3 bases: TGTGCCAGCATCCAAACCTACGAGCAGTACTTC.

This clonotype was counted once. V gene TRBV4-2 combines with J gene TRBJ2-5; 9 nucleotides align to TRBD2. Per germline, CDR1 LGHNA and CDR2 YNFKEQ. This CDR3 region has 14 residues. With V trimmed by 5 bases and J by 11 bases, 12 bases remained unmatched. The CDR3 DNA follows: TGTGCCAGCAGCTTAGCGGGGGCCCACAATGAGCAGTACTTC. It encodes CASSLAGAHNEQYF.